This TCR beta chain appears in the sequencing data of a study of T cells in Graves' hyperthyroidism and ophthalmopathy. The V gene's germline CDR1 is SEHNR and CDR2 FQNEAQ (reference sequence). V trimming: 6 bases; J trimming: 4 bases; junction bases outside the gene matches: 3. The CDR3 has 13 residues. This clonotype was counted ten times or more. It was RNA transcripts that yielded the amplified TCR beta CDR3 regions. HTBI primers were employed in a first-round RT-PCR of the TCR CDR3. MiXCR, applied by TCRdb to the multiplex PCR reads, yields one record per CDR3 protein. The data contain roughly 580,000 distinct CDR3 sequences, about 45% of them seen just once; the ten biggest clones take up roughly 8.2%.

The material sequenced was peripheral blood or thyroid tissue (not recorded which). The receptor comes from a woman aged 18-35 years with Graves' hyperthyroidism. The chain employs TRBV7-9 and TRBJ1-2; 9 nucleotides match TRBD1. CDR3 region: CASSRDRVYGYTF. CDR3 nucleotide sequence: TGTGCCAGCAGTCGGGACAGGGTCTATGGCTACACCTTC. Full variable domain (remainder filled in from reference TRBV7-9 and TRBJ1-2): DTGVSQNPRHKITKRGQNVTFRCDPISEHNRLYWYRQTLGQGPEFLTYFQNEAQLEKSRLLSDRFSAERPKGSFSTLEIQRTEQGDSAMYLCASSRDRVYGYTFGSGTRLTVV.